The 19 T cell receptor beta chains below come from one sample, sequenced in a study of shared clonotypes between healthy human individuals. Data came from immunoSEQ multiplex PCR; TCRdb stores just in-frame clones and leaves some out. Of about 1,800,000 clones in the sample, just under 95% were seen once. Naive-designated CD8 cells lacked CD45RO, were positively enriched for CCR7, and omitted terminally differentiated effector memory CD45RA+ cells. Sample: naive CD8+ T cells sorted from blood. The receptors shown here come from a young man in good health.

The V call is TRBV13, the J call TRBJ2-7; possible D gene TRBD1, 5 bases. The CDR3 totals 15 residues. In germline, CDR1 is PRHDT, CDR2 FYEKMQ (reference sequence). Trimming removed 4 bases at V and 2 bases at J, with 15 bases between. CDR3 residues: CASSSKGQGTYEQYF. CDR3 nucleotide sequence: TGTGCCAGCAGCTCAAAAGGGCAGGGCACCTACGAGCAGTACTTC.

The CDR3 loop is CASSEWRGTTNEKLFF. The CDR3 DNA follows: TGTGCCAGCAGTGAGTGGAGGGGAACAACTAATGAAAAACTGTTTTTT. The rearrangement links TRBV6-1 to TRBJ1-4; weak D call: TRBD1 (5 bases). Germline V gene lookup returns CDR1 MNHNS and CDR2 SASEGT. CDR3 size: 16 residues. V lost 3 bases and J lost 0, with 11 bases in between.

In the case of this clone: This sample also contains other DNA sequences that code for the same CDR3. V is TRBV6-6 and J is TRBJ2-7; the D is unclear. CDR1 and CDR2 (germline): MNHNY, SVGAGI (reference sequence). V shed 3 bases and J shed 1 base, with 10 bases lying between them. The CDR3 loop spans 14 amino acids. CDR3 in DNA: TGTGCCAGCAGTTATAGCACAGAATCCTACGAGCAGTACTTC. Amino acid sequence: CASSYSTESYEQYF.

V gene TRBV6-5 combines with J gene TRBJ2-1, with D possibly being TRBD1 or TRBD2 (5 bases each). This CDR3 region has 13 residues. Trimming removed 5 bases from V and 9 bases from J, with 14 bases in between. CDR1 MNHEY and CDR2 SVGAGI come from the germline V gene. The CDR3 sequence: CASSLLAGTEQFF. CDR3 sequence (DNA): TGTGCCAGCAGTCTCCTCGCAGGGACTGAGCAGTTCTTC.

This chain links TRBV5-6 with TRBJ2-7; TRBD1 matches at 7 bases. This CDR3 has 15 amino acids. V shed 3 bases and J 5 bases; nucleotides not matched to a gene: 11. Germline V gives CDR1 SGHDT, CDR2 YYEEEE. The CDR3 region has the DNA TGTGCCAGCAGCTCTTCGCCGGGACAGTTCCACGAGCAGTACTTC. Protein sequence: CASSSSPGQFHEQYF. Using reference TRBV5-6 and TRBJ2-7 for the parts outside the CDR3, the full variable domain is DAGVTQSPTHLIKTRGQQVTLRCSPKSGHDTVSWYQQALGQGPQFIFQYYEEEERQRGNFPDRFSGHQFPNYSSELNVNALLLGDSALYLCASSSSPGQFHEQYFGPGTRLTVT.

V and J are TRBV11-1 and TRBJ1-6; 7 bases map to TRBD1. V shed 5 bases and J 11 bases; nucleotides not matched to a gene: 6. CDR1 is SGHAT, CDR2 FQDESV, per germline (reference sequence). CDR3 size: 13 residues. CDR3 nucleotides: TGTGCCAGCAGCACAGGGGACATTACACCCCTCCACTTT. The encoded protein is CASSTGDITPLHF.

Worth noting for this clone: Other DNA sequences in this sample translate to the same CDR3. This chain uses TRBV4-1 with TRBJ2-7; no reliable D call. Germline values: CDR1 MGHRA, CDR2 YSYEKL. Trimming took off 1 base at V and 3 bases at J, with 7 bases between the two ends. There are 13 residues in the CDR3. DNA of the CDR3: TGCGCCAGCAGCCAAGGGGTCGGCTACGAGCAGTACTTC. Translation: CASSQGVGYEQYF.

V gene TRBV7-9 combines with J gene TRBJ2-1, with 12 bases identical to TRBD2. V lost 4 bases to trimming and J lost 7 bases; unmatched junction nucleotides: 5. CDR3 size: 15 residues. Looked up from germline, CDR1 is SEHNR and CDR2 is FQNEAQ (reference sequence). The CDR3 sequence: CASSSWTSGINEQFF. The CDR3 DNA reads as TGTGCCAGCAGCTCCTGGACTAGCGGGATTAATGAGCAGTTCTTC.

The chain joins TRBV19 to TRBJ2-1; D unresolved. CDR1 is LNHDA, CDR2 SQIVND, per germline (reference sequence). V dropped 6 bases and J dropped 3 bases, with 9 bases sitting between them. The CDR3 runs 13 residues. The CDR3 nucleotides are TGTGCCAGTAGCGACTCGGACTACAATGAGCAGTTCTTC. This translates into CASSDSDYNEQFF.

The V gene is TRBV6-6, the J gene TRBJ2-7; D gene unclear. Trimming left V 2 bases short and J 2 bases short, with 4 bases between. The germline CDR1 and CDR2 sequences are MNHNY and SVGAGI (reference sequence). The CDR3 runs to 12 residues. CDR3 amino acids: CASSYDAYEQYF. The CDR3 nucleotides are TGTGCCAGCAGTTACGACGCCTACGAGCAGTACTTC.

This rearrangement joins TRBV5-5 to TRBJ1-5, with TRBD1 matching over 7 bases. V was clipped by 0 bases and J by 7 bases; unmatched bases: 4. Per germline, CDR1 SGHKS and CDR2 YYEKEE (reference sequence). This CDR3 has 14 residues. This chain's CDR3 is CASSLGQGVQPQHF. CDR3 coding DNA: TGTGCCAGCAGCTTGGGACAGGGAGTACAGCCCCAGCATTTT.

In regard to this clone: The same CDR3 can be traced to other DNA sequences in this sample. The CDR3 region has the DNA TGTGCCAGCAGCGTAGGTCCTAGCGGGAGTTACGAGCAGTACTTC. This translates into CASSVGPSGSYEQYF. This chain connects TRBV9 to TRBJ2-7, with 10 bases matching TRBD2. The V gene end was trimmed by 0 bases and the J gene end by 4 bases; junction bases not matched to a gene: 4. The CDR3 sequence is 15 residues long. Germline-derived CDR1 and CDR2 are SGDLS and YYNGEE.

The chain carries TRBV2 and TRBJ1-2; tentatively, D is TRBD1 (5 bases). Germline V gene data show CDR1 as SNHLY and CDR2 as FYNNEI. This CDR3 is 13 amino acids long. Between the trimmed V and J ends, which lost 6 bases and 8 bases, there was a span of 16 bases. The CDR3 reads CASSGRDSRGYTF. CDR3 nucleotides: TGTGCCAGCAGCGGACGGGACTCTCGGGGCTACACCTTC.

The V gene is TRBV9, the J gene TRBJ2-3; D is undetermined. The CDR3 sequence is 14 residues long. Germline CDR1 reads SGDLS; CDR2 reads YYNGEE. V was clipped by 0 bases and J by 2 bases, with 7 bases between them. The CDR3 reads CASSVERFTDTQYF. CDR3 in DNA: TGTGCCAGCAGCGTAGAAAGATTCACAGATACGCAGTATTTT.

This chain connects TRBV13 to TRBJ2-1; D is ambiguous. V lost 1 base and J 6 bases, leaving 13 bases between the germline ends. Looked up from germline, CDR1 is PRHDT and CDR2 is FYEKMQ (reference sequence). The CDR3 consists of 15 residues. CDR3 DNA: TGTGCCAGCAGCTTAGTACTTTTGGGTGGCAATGAGCAGTTCTTC. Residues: CASSLVLLGGNEQFF.

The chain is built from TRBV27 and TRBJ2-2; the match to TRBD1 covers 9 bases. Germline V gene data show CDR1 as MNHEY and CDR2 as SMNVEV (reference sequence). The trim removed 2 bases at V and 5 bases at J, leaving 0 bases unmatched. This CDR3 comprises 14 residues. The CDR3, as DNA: TGTGCCAGCAGTTTAGGGACAGGGACCGGGGAGCTGTTTTTT. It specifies CASSLGTGTGELFF.

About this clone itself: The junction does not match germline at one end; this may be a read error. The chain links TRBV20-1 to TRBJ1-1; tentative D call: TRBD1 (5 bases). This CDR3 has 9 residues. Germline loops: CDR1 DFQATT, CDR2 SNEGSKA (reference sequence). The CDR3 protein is CSARDRGPF. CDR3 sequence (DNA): TGCAGTGCTAGAGATAGGGGCCCGTTT.

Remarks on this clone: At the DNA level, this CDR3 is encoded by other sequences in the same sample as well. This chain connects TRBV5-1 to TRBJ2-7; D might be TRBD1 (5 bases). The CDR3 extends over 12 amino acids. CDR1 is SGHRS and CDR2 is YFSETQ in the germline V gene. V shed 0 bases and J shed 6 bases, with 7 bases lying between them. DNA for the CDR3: TGCGCCAGCAGCTTGGAGGGGTCCGAGCAGTACTTC. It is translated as CASSLEGSEQYF.

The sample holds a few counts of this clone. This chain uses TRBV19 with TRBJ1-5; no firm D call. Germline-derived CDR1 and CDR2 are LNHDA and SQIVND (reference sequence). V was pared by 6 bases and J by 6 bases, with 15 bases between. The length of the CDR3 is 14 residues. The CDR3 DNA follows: TGTGCCAGTAGCCTGCAGGTTTTTGTTCAGCCCCAGCATTTT. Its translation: CASSLQVFVQPQHF.